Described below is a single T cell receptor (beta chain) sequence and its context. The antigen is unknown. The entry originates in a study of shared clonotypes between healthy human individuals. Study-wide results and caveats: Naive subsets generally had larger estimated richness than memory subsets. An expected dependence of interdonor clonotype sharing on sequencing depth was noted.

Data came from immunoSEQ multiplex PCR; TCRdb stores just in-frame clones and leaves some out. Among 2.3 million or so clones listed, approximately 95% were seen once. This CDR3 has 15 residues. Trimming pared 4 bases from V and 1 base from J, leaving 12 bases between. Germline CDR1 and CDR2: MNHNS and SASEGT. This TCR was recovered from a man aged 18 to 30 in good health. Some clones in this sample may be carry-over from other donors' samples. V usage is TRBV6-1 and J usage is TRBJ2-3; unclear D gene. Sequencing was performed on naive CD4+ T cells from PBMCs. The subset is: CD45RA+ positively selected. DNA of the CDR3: TGTGCCAGCAGTGGATCCGGAATTGGCACAGATACGCAGTATTTT. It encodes CASSGSGIGTDTQYF.